A selection of T cell receptor beta chains follows, all from one sample in a study of T cell repertoires in cytomegalovirus infection. TCRdb used MiXCR to reprocess the reads, holding one entry per CDR3 protein. The data contain fewer than 200,000 distinct CDR3 sequences, 15% to 20% of them singletons. Material for sequencing was PBMCs. These TCRs come from a human donor in good health (CMV status not recorded). Some clones in this sample may be carry-over from other donors' samples. Both conserved end residues are part of each CDR3. The order of the fields is clone size, D gene, J gene, V gene, CDR3 DNA, CDR3 protein. A D gene is named only where the DNA matches it firmly. Size values are once, few and many counts, or a class for expanded clones, and some rows have none.

. . TRBJ1-2 TRBV19 TGTGCCAGTACTATCCACAGGGAACCCTATGGCTACACCTTC CASTIHREPYGYTF
once TRBD1 TRBJ1-1 TRBV7-4 TGTGCCAGCAGCTTGTTCGGGGACAGGGGTCTCGCTTTCTTT CASSLFGDRGLAFF
. . TRBJ1-5 TRBV10-3 TGTGCCATCAGTGAGGAAGGGGAAGGCTATCAGCCCCAGCATTTT CAISEEGEGYQPQHF
many TRBD2 TRBJ2-1 TRBV6-2/TRBV6-3 TGTGCCAGCAGTTACTCTACTAGCGGGGGGGCCGTTGAGCAGTTCTTC CASSYSTSGGAVEQFF
many . TRBJ1-2 TRBV5-4 TGTGCCAGCAGCCCCGGGGACAACCTTAACTATGGCTACACCTTC CASSPGDNLNYGYTF
. TRBD1 TRBJ2-1 TRBV28 TGTGCCAGCTGGGACAGGGGGACGGGGAATGAGCAGTTCTTC CASWDRGTGNEQFF
many . TRBJ1-2 TRBV6-1 TGTGCCAGCCGGACGGCTTCTAACTATGGCTACACCTTC CASRTASNYGYTF
. TRBD2 TRBJ2-3 TRBV24-1 TGTGCCACCAGTGAAACGAGCGGGGGGGCCGCAGATACGCAGTATTTT CATSETSGGAADTQYF
. . TRBJ1-3 TRBV12-3/TRBV12-4 TGTGCCAGCAGTTTACGGGCATCGGAGAACACCATATATTTT CASSLRASENTIYF
few . TRBJ2-7 TRBV25-1 TGTGCCAGCAGCAATATGGGGGCCGAGCAGTACTTC CASSNMGAEQYF
few . TRBJ1-6 TRBV13 TGTGCCAGCAGCATGCAGGGTTCACCCCTCCACTTT CASSMQGSPLHF
. . TRBJ1-1 TRBV28 TGTGTCAGCAGTTTTTACCAGAACACTGAAGCTTTCTTT CVSSFYQNTEAFF
many TRBD1 TRBJ2-2 TRBV7-9 TGTGCCAGCAGCTTGGCCCAGGGGGCGGACACCGGGGAGCTGTTTTTT CASSLAQGADTGELFF
. . TRBJ1-1 TRBV4-1 TGCGCCAGCAGCCAAGTAACCAGTCGGCGAACTGAAGCTTTCTTT CASSQVTSRRTEAFF
. . TRBJ2-5 TRBV10-3 TGTGCCATCAGTGAACGGGTTGGAGGTACCATATCTCAGACCCAGTACTTC CAISERVGGTISQTQYF
many TRBD2 TRBJ2-7 TRBV7-2 TGTGCCAGCAGCCTTTCCTGGGGCGGGGGACCCTACGAGCAGTACTTC CASSLSWGGGPYEQYF
. TRBD1 TRBJ2-6 TRBV19 TGTGCCAGTAGTCCGCGGGACAGGGGAGCTGGGGCCAACGTCCTGACTTTC CASSPRDRGAGANVLTF
. . TRBJ1-2 TRBV5-1 TGCGCCAGCAGCTTGGGGCAGGGTAACTATGGCTACACCTTC CASSLGQGNYGYTF
. . TRBJ1-2 TRBV10-3 TGTGCCATCAGTGAGTCCCGGGGCAGATCCTATGGCTACACCTTC CAISESRGRSYGYTF
. . TRBJ1-4 TRBV19 TGTGCCAGTAGTTTGACCGCTACAACTAATGAAAAACTGTTTTTT CASSLTATTNEKLFF
few . TRBJ1-5 TRBV19 TGTGCCAGTAGTATTCGAGACAATCAGCCCCAGCATTTT CASSIRDNQPQHF
many . TRBJ1-2 TRBV6-2/TRBV6-3 TGTGCCAGCAGTTACTCAGGGGGGCGAGCTAACTATGGCTACACCTTC CASSYSGGRANYGYTF
. . TRBJ2-1 TRBV20-1 TGCAGTGCTAGAGACGACCCCGGGCCCTACAATGAGCAGTTCTTC CSARDDPGPYNEQFF
few . TRBJ2-7 TRBV5-1 TGCGCCAGCAGCTTGGAGCCAGGAGGGGCCTACGAGCAGTACTTC CASSLEPGGAYEQYF
few . TRBJ1-2 TRBV5-1 TGCGCCAGCAGCCGGACGTTAGAGGGCTATGGCTACACCTTC CASSRTLEGYGYTF
few TRBD1 TRBJ1-2 TRBV29-1 TGCAGCGTTCGAGGACAGGGCAGCTATGGCTACACCTTC CSVRGQGSYGYTF
many . TRBJ2-2 TRBV6-5 TGTGCCAGCCGCGGGCTAGTGAACACCGGGGAGCTGTTTTTT CASRGLVNTGELFF
many . TRBJ1-4 TRBV7-2 TGTGCCAGCAGCTTGGGCCCAGGGGTCCTTAATGAAAAACTGTTTTTT CASSLGPGVLNEKLFF
few . TRBJ1-2 TRBV7-2 TGTGCCAGCAGCTTAGAGGCAGGGGTTGGCTATGGCTACACCTTC CASSLEAGVGYGYTF
. TRBD1 TRBJ1-2 TRBV29-1 TGCAGCGTTGACGCCAGGGGGCTCGGGAACTATGGCTACACCTTC CSVDARGLGNYGYTF
. . TRBJ2-3 TRBV7-3 TGTGCCAGCAGCTTAAGGGGAGGTAGCACAGATACGCAGTATTTT CASSLRGGSTDTQYF
many TRBD2 TRBJ2-7 TRBV7-2 TGTGCCAGCAGCTTAAGTTTCAGCGGGAGGCTCGAGCAGTACTTC CASSLSFSGRLEQYF
. . TRBJ1-1 TRBV23-1 TGCGCCAGCAGTCAACCATCTAGGCCTGAAGCTTTCTTT CASSQPSRPEAFF
few TRBD2 TRBJ2-1 TRBV6-2/TRBV6-3 TGTGCCAGCAGCCCGGGGGGGTCTCTCGCGGGTGAGCAGTTCTTC CASSPGGSLAGEQFF
. . TRBJ2-3 TRBV29-1 TGCAGCGCGGCAAATTTGGACACAGATACGCAGTATTTT CSAANLDTDTQYF
. . TRBJ1-2 TRBV25-1 TGTGCCAGCAGTGGTGGACGCGGAGGCTACACCTTC CASSGGRGGYTF
few . TRBJ2-7 TRBV28 TGTGCCAGCAGTTTACGAGTGGTTATCGGCCCCTACGAGCAGTACTTC CASSLRVVIGPYEQYF
. TRBD1 TRBJ2-7 TRBV18 TGTGCCAGCTCTCCGAACAGGGGGCACTACGAGCAGTACTTC CASSPNRGHYEQYF
. . TRBJ1-4 TRBV3-1 TGTGCCAGCAGCCCCCGTGTCGCCGTTAGTGGAAAACTGTTTTTT CASSPRVAVSGKLFF
. TRBD2 TRBJ2-5 TRBV25-1 TGTGCCAGCAGTGAACGGGGGGAGCAAGAGACCCAGTACTTC CASSERGEQETQYF
many . TRBJ2-6 TRBV6-1 TGTGCCAGCAGAGGTTTCTCTGGGGCCAACGTCCTGACTTTC CASRGFSGANVLTF
. . TRBJ1-3 TRBV19 TGTGCCTGCATCTCGCGGCCATCTGGAAACACCATATATTTT CACISRPSGNTIYF
. . TRBJ2-3 TRBV20-1 TGCAGTGCGCCCTCGGCACTCCTCACAGATACGCAGTATTTT CSAPSALLTDTQYF
few . TRBJ2-3 TRBV19 TGTGCCAGTAGTATGGACGGCACAGATACGCAGTATTTT CASSMDGTDTQYF
many . TRBJ2-5 TRBV7-7 TGTGCTAGCAGCTCGACCGAGGGGCTTGAGACCCAGTACTTC CASSSTEGLETQYF
few . TRBJ2-7 TRBV5-6 TGTGCCAGCAGCTTGTACTACCAGTACGAGCAGTACTTC CASSLYYQYEQYF
many . TRBJ1-1 TRBV12-5 TGTGCTAGTGGTTTGGGGGGGGCGGTCACTGAAGCTTTCTTT CASGLGGAVTEAFF
few . TRBJ1-2 TRBV18 TGTGCCAGCTCACCGGGTAGAGGGGGGCCCTATGGCTACACCTTC CASSPGRGGPYGYTF
many . TRBJ1-2 TRBV7-8 TGTGCCAGCAGCTTAGCGGGAGCAGTGGAGGGCTACACCTTC CASSLAGAVEGYTF
many TRBD1 TRBJ2-7 TRBV5-6 TGTGCCAGCAGCCCGGGACAGGGGGCGCGAGAGCAGTACTTC CASSPGQGAREQYF
many . TRBJ1-2 TRBV30 TGTGCTTCGCAGCAGGGAACCTTTGGCTACACCTTC CASQQGTFGYTF
few . TRBJ2-7 TRBV7-3 TGTGCCAGCAGCTTCACCGGGACGCAGGAGGACGGAGTGACGCCGTACGAGCAGTACTTC CASSFTGTQEDGVTPYEQYF
few TRBD1 TRBJ2-2 TRBV5-1 TGCGCCAGCAGCGCCAGACAGGGGGTCCCTTCGAACACCGGGGAGCTGTTTTTT CASSARQGVPSNTGELFF
. . TRBJ1-2 TRBV10-3 TGTGCCATCAGAGACAGCCCTCCTAACTATGGCTACACCTTC CAIRDSPPNYGYTF
many . TRBJ1-6 TRBV12-3/TRBV12-4 TGTGCCAGCAGTCGATCCTTAGGGAGGACTAATTCACCCCTCCACTTT CASSRSLGRTNSPLHF
. . TRBJ2-7 TRBV30 TGTGCCTGGAGGCGCACGTACTACGAGCAGTACTTC CAWRRTYYEQYF
. . TRBJ2-1 TRBV5-5 TGTGCCAGCAGCTTGCCGGCCTACAATGAGCAGTTCTTC CASSLPAYNEQFF
. . TRBJ1-5 TRBV19 TGTGCCAGTAGGGATGACGTTAGGGGCAATCAGCCCCAGCATTTT CASRDDVRGNQPQHF
. . TRBJ2-1 TRBV28 TGTGCCAGCAGTCCGACAGGTCGAAATGAGCAGTTCTTC CASSPTGRNEQFF
few . TRBJ1-2 TRBV12-3/TRBV12-4 TGTGCCAGCAGTTTAGGACAGAGACAATATGGCTACACCTTC CASSLGQRQYGYTF